This T cell receptor (beta chain) comes out of a study of T cell repertoires in aging, cancer and after chemotherapy. Study-level information: The whole study produced a dataset of roughly 8.8 million TCR reads.

TRB rearrangements spanning V, D and J were amplified using mixed TRB-A/B primers. TCRdb re-analysed the multiplex PCR reads in MiXCR, keeping a single row per CDR3 protein. The sample comprises approximately 4,200 distinct CDR3 sequences, more than 25% of which are singletons, and under 6% rests with the top ten. Study-wide points: Compared with age-matched healthy donors, untreated hematological or solid cancer patients showed higher blood TCR clonality. In each cancer cohort, median generation probability increased across chemotherapy, suggesting thymic output rebounded. In cancer patients, declining TCR diversity with age involved lost richness and lost evenness.

TCR beta rearrangements were amplified from peripheral blood genomic DNA. Concerning this clonotype itself: Its target is not known.

J gave up 3 bases and V 2 bases, and 4 bases lay outside the gene matches. The CDR3 is 15 residues long. CDR1 is ENHRY and CDR2 is SYGVKD in the germline V gene. The gene calls are TRBV10-3 and TRBJ2-1; TRBD2 aligns across 7 bases. This TCR came from a human donor in good health. Material: blood. As DNA, the CDR3 is TGTGCCATCAGTGAGGTGGCGGGGGTCTACAATGAGCAGTTCTTC. Translating it yields CAISEVAGVYNEQFF.